This T cell receptor beta chain derives from a study of cytomegalovirus exposure and HLA in healthy donors. Study overall: An early data release held tens of millions of unique TCRs from HLA-typed donors.

Germline V CDR1 and CDR2: SQVTM, ANQGSEA. The CDR3 covers 14 residues. V dropped 6 bases and J dropped 3 bases, with 15 bases sitting between them. The PCR contained 60 Vbeta and 13 Jbeta primers. This table comes from immunoSEQ multiplex PCR, and its TCRdb copy is limited to in-frame clones, with some not included. The sample has about 180,000 clones, around 80% seen once. Everyone who donated was a healthy bone marrow donor. Specimen: PBMCs. The receptor comes from a man aged 18-30 years in good health and CMV-seronegative. The rearrangement uses TRBV29-1 and TRBJ2-1; D may be TRBD1 (6 bases). CDR3 protein: CSVETPDSYNEQFF. The CDR3 region has the DNA TGCAGCGTCGAGACCCCGGACAGCTACAATGAGCAGTTCTTC.